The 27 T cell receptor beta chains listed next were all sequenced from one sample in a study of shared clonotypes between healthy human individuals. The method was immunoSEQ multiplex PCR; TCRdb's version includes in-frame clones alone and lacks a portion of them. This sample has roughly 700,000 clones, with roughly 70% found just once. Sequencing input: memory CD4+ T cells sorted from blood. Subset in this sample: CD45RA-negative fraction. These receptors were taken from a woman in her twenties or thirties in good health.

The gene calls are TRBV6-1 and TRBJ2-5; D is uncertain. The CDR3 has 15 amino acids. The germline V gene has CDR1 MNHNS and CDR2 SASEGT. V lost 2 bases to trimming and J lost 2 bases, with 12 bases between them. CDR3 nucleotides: TGTGCCAGCAGTGAAATCGGGCAGGCTCAAGAGACCCAGTACTTC. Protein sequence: CASSEIGQAQETQYF.

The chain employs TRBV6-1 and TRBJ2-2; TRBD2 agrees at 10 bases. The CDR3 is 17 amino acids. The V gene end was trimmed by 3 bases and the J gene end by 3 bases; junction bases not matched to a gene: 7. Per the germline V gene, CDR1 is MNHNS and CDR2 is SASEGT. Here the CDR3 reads CASSDLGLAGDTGELFF. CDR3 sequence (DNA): TGTGCCAGCAGTGATTTAGGGCTAGCGGGGGACACCGGGGAGCTGTTTTTT.

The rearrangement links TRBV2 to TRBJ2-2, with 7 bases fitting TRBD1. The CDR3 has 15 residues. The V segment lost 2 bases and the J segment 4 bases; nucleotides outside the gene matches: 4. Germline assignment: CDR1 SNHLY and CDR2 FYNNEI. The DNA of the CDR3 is TGTGCCAGCAGTGAAAGGTCAGGGGGCACCGGGGAGCTGTTTTTT. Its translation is CASSERSGGTGELFF.

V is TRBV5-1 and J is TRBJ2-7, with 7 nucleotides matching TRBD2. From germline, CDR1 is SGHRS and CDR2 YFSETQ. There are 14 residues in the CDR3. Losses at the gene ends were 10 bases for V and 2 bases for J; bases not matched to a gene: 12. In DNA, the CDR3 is TGCGCCTCCGAGGGGCGGGAGCCCCCCTACGAGCAGTACTTC. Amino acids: CASEGREPPYEQYF. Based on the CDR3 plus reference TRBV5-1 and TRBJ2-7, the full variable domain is KAGVTQTPRYLIKTRGQQVTLSCSPISGHRSVSWYQQTPGQGLQFLFEYFSETQRNKGNFPGRFSGRQFSNSRSEMNVSTLELGDSALYLCASEGREPPYEQYFGPGTRLTVT.

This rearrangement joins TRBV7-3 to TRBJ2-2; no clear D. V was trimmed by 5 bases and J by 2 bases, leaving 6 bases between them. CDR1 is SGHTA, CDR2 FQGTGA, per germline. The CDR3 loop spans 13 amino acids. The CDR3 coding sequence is TGTGCCAGCAGCCCATACAACACCGGGGAGCTGTTTTTT. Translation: CASSPYNTGELFF.

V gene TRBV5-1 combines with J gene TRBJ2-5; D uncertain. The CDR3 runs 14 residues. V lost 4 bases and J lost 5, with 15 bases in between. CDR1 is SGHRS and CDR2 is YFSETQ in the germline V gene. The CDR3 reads CASSQDHGGETQYF. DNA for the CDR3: TGCGCCAGCAGCCAGGACCATGGTGGGGAGACCCAGTACTTC.

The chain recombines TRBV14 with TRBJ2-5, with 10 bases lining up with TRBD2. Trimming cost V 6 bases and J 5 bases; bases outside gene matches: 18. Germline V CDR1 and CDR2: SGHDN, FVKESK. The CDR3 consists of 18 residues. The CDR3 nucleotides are TGTGCCAGCAGTCTCGCACGCGGTAGCGGGAGGACTCAGGAGACCCAGTACTTC. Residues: CASSLARGSGRTQETQYF.

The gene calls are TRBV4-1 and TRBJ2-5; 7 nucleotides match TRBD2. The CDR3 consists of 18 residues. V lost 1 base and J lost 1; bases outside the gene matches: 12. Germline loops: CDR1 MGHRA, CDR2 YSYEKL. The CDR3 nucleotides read TGCGCCAGCAGCCAAGTCACCTGGGGGGGAGGTCTCCAAGAGACCCAGTACTTC. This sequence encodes CASSQVTWGGGLQETQYF.

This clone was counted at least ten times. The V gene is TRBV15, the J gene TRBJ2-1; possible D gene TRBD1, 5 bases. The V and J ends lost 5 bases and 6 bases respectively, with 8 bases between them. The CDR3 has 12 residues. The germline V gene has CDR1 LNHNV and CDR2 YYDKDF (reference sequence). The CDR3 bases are TGTGCCACCAGCGCCCAGGGCAATGAGCAGTTCTTC. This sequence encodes CATSAQGNEQFF.

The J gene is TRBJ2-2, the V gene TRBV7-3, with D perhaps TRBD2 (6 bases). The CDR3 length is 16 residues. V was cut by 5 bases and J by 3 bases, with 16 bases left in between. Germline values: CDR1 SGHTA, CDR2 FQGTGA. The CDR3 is CASSPKVASDTGELFF. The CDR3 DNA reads TGTGCCAGCAGCCCAAAGGTGGCTAGCGACACCGGGGAGCTGTTTTTT.

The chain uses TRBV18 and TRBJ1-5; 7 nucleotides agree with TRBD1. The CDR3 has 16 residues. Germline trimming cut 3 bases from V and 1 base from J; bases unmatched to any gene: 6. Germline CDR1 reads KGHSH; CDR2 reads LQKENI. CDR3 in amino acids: CASSPDRVGSNQPQHF. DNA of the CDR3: TGTGCCAGCTCACCCGACAGGGTGGGGAGCAATCAGCCCCAGCATTTT. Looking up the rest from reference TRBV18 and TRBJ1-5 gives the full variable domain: NAGVMQNPRHLVRRRGQEARLRCSPMKGHSHVYWYRQLPEEGLKFMVYLQKENIIDESGMPKERFSAEFPKEGPSILRIQQVVRGDSAAYFCASSPDRVGSNQPQHFGDGTRLSIL.

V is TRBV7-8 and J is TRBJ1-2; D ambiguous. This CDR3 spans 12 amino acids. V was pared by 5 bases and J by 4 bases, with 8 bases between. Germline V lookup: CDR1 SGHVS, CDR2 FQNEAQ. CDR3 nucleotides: TGTGCCAGCAGCCCCCTAGCCTATGGCTACACCTTC. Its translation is CASSPLAYGYTF.

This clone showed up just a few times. CDR3 loop: CASSTARDGQSYEQYF. The CDR3 DNA follows: TGCGCCAGCAGCACAGCACGAGATGGACAGAGCTACGAGCAGTACTTC. V and J are TRBV5-1 and TRBJ2-7, with D possibly TRBD1 on 6 matching bases. The V end was cut by 4 bases, the J end by 3 bases, with 20 bases between. Germline V lookup: CDR1 SGHRS, CDR2 YFSETQ. This CDR3 is built from 16 residues.

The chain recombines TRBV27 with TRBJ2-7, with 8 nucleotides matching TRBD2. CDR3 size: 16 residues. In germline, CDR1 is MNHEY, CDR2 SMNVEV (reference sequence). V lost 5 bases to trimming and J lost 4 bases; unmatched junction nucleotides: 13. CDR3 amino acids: CASSLREGGGWYEQYF. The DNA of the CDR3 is TGTGCCAGCAGTCTCCGGGAGGGGGGTGGATGGTACGAGCAGTACTTC.

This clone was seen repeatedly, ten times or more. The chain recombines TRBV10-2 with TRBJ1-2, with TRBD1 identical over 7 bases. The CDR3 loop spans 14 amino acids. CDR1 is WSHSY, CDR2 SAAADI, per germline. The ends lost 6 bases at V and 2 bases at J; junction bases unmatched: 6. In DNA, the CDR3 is TGCGCCAGCAGCGACCTGACAGGGAACTATGGCTACACCTTC. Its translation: CASSDLTGNYGYTF.

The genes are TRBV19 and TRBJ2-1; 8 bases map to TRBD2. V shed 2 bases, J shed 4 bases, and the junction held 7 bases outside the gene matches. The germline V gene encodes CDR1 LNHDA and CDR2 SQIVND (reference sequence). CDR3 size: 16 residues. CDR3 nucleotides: TGTGCCAGTAGTATACTGGCGGGAGGCAGGTACAATGAGCAGTTCTTC. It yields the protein CASSILAGGRYNEQFF.

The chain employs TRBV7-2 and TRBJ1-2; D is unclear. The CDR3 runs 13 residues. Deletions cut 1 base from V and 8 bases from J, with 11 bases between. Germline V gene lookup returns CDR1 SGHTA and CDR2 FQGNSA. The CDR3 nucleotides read TGTGCCAGCAGCTTAGTGGCAGAGGGCGGCTACACCTTC. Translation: CASSLVAEGGYTF. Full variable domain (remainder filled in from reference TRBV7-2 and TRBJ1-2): GAGVSQSPSNKVTEKGKDVELRCDPISGHTALYWYRQSLGQGLEFLIYFQGNSAPDKSGLPSDRFSAERTGGSVSTLTIQRTQQEDSAVYLCASSLVAEGGYTFGSGTRLTVV.

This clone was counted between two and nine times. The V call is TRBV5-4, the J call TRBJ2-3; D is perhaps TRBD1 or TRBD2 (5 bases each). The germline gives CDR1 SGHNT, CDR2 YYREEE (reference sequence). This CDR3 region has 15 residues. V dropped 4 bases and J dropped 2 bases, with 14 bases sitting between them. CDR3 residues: CASSVQGRVTDTQYF. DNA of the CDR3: TGTGCCAGCAGCGTCCAGGGACGGGTCACAGATACGCAGTATTTT.

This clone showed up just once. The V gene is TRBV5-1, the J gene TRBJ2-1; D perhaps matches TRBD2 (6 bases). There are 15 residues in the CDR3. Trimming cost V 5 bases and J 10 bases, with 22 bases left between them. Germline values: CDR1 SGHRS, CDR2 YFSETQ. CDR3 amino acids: CASRLGTGLTQEQFF. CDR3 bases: TGCGCCAGCAGGCTCGGGACTGGCCTTACTCAAGAGCAGTTCTTC.

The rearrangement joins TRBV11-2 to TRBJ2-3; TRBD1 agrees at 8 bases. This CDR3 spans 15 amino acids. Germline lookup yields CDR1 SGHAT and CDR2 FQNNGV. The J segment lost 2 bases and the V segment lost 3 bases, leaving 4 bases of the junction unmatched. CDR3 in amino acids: CASSLGQDSTDTQYF. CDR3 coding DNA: TGTGCCAGCAGCTTGGGACAGGACTCCACAGATACGCAGTATTTT.

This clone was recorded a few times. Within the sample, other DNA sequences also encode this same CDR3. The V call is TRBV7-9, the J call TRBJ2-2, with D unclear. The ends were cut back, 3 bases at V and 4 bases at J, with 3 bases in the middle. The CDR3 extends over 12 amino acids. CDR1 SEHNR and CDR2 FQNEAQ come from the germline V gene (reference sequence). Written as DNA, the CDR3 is TGTGCCAGCAGCTTCACCACCGGGGAGCTGTTTTTT. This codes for CASSFTTGELFF.

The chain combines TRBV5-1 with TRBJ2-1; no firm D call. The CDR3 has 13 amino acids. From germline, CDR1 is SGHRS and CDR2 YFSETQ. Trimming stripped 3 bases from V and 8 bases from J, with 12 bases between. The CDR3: CASSYRVGDEQFF. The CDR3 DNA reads TGCGCCAGCAGCTATAGGGTGGGCGATGAGCAGTTCTTC. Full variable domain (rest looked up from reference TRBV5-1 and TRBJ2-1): KAGVTQTPRYLIKTRGQQVTLSCSPISGHRSVSWYQQTPGQGLQFLFEYFSETQRNKGNFPGRFSGRQFSNSRSEMNVSTLELGDSALYLCASSYRVGDEQFFGPGTRLTVL.

The CDR3 DNA sequence: TGTGCCAGGAGGGACAGGGAAGATTCACCCCTCCACTTT. It yields the protein CARRDREDSPLHF. The chain employs TRBV11-3 and TRBJ1-6, with 9 bases fitting TRBD1. Trimming at V came to 9 bases and at J to 8 bases, leaving 5 bases not matched to a gene. Germline-derived CDR1 and CDR2 are SGHNT and YENEEA. The CDR3 has 13 residues. The variable domain in full, with the rest retrieved from reference TRBV11-3 and TRBJ1-6, is EAGVVQSPRYKIIEKKQPVAFWCNPISGHNTLYWYLQNLGQGPELLIRYENEEAVDDSQLPKDRFSAERLKGVDSTLKIQPAELGDSAVYLCARRDREDSPLHFGNGTRLTVT.

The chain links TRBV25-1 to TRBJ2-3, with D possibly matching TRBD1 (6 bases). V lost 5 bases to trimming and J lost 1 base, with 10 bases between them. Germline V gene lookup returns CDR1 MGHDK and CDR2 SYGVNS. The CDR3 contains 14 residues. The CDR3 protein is CASSTRTGTDTQYF. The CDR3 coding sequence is TGTGCCAGCAGTACCCGGACAGGCACAGATACGCAGTATTTT.

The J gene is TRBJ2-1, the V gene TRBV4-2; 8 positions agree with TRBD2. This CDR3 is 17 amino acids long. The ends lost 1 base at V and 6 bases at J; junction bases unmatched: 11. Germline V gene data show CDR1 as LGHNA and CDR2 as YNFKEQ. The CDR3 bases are TGTGCCAGCAGCCAAGGACATGTCGGTAGCGGGGTCAATGAGCAGTTCTTC. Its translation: CASSQGHVGSGVNEQFF.

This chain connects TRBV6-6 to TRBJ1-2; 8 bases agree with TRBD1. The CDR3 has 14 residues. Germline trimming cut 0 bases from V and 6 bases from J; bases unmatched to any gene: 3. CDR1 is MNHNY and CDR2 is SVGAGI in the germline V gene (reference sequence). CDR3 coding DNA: TGTGCCAGCAGTTACTCGGACAGGGTGGATGGCTACACCTTC. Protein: CASSYSDRVDGYTF.

CDR3 DNA sequence: TGTGCCAGCAGCCTAGGGGGTTTCAGCCAAAACATTCAGTACTTC. The encoded protein is CASSLGGFSQNIQYF. V usage is TRBV7-9 and J usage is TRBJ2-4, with D possibly matching TRBD1 (6 bases). V was pared by 5 bases and J by 5 bases, with 16 bases between. The CDR3 length is 15 residues. The germline V gene has CDR1 SEHNR and CDR2 FQNEAQ (reference sequence). The complete variable domain, with remaining parts taken from reference TRBV7-9 and TRBJ2-4, reads DTGVSQNPRHKITKRGQNVTFRCDPISEHNRLYWYRQTLGQGPEFLTYFQNEAQLEKSRLLSDRFSAERPKGSFSTLEIQRTEQGDSAMYLCASSLGGFSQNIQYFGAGTRLSVL.